The 9 T cell receptor beta chains below were found in one sample sequenced in a study of PD-1 blockade in classical Hodgkin lymphoma. Method: immunoSEQ multiplex PCR; TCRdb's copy keeps in-frame clones and lacks some. The sample includes some 38,000 clones, 76% of them seen just once. All patients relapsed after autologous stem cell transplantation, and brentuximab vedotin exposure varied. The specimen comprised peripheral blood mononuclear cells (PBMCs), sampled at baseline. These receptors were taken from a human donor with classical Hodgkin lymphoma.

This chain links TRBV6-6 with TRBJ1-5; D gene uncertain. Trimming pared 6 bases from V and 11 bases from J, leaving 17 bases between. CDR3 size: 13 residues. CDR1 MNHNY and CDR2 SVGAGI come from the germline V gene (reference sequence). The CDR3 sequence is CASSSEARSAQHF. CDR3 coding DNA: TGTGCCAGCAGCTCAGAGGCCCGATCGGCCCAGCATTTT.

The J gene is TRBJ2-6, the V gene TRBV5-6; either TRBD1 or TRBD2 may supply D (6 bases each). The CDR3 length is 16 residues. Germline values: CDR1 SGHDT, CDR2 YYEEEE. V dropped 2 bases and J dropped 3 bases, with 12 bases sitting between them. CDR3 bases: TGTGCCAGCAGCTTCTACGGGGGCGATGGGGCCAACGTCCTGACTTTC. It codes for CASSFYGGDGANVLTF.

This clone was recorded a few times. The rearrangement links TRBV25-1 to TRBJ1-1; TRBD1 might be the D (5 bases). The V and J ends lost 5 bases and 1 base respectively, with 11 bases between them. The CDR3 spans 14 residues. The germline V gene has CDR1 MGHDK and CDR2 SYGVNS. The DNA of the CDR3 is TGTGCCAGCAGTACCTATGGGACGAACACTGAAGCTTTCTTT. The encoded protein is CASSTYGTNTEAFF. The full variable domain, its missing parts supplied by reference TRBV25-1 and TRBJ1-1, is EADIYQTPRYLVIGTGKKITLECSQTMGHDKMYWYQQDPGMELHLIHYSYGVNSTEKGDLSSESTVSRIRTEHFPLTLESARPSHTSQYLCASSTYGTNTEAFFGQGTRLTVV.

Concerning this clone: Other nucleotide sequences in the sample specify the same CDR3. V is TRBV19 and J is TRBJ1-5, with TRBD1 identical over 7 bases. The germline V gene has CDR1 LNHDA and CDR2 SQIVND (reference sequence). CDR3 length: 16 residues. Trimming cost V 4 bases and J 4 bases; bases outside gene matches: 10. CDR3 loop: CASSRPGQSSNQPQHF. CDR3 sequence (DNA): TGTGCCAGTAGTAGGCCGGGACAGAGTAGTAATCAGCCCCAGCATTTT.

The J gene is TRBJ1-1, the V gene TRBV19, with D uncertain. The CDR3 is made up of 13 amino acids. The V end was cut by 2 bases, the J end by 4 bases, with 8 bases between. Germline V gene lookup returns CDR1 LNHDA and CDR2 SQIVND (reference sequence). The CDR3 here is CASSIQTGTEAFF. The DNA for the CDR3 is TGTGCCAGTAGTATACAGACGGGCACTGAAGCTTTCTTT.

This clone has a count of ten or more. The sample carries other DNA sequences with the same CDR3. The genes are TRBV15 and TRBJ1-1; D is uncertain. The CDR3 contains 12 residues. CDR1 LNHNV and CDR2 YYDKDF come from the germline V gene (reference sequence). V lost 3 bases and J 5 bases, leaving 7 bases between the germline ends. The CDR3 loop is CATSRGFTEAFF. The CDR3 DNA follows: TGTGCCACCAGCAGGGGGTTTACTGAAGCTTTCTTT.

The V and J genes are TRBV18 and TRBJ1-4; D not resolved. This CDR3 has 16 residues. Germline V CDR1 and CDR2: KGHSH, LQKENI. Between the trimmed V and J ends, which lost 3 bases and 8 bases, there was a span of 19 bases. The CDR3 loop is CASSPLGPQSSEKLFF. The CDR3 bases are TGTGCCAGCTCACCCTTAGGGCCACAGTCGAGCGAAAAACTGTTTTTT.

At least ten counts were recorded for this clone. This chain joins TRBV6-1 and TRBJ1-5, with D possibly being TRBD1 (5 bases). Per germline, CDR1 MNHNS and CDR2 SASEGT. This CDR3 has 13 amino acids. The V gene lost 7 bases and the J gene lost 3 bases, with 10 bases spanning the gap. This CDR3 is CASTGDFNQPQHF. Here the CDR3 DNA reads TGTGCCAGCACCGGGGACTTCAATCAGCCCCAGCATTTT.

The chain carries TRBV7-6 and TRBJ1-4, with 9 bases identical to TRBD1. V lost 5 bases and J lost 8; bases outside the gene matches: 3. The CDR3 has 13 residues. Per germline, CDR1 SGHVS and CDR2 FNYEAQ. The CDR3 region is CASSGQGSEKLFF. CDR3 DNA sequence: TGTGCCAGCAGCGGACAGGGGTCCGAAAAACTGTTTTTT. The whole variable domain, filled in from reference TRBV7-6 and TRBJ1-4, reads GAGVSQSPRYKVTKRGQDVALRCDPISGHVSLYWYRQALGQGPEFLTYFNYEAQQDKSGLPNDRFSAERPEGSISTLTIQRTEQRDSAMYRCASSGQGSEKLFFGSGTQLSVL.